Following are 5 T cell receptor delta chains from one sample sequenced in a study of gamma-delta T cells after stem cell transplantation. TCRdb called clones anew from the RT-PCR reads with CATT. Altogether some 3,000 delta-chain clones are present, 2.5% to 3% being singletons, with the ten largest covering roughly 30%. Source material: gamma-delta T cells. The receptors were sampled from a human donor. It is not recorded whose cells these are; they may come from a transplant donor.

Remarks on this clone: A far larger clone is one nucleotide away, so this likely arose from a read error. This same CDR3 is encoded by further DNA sequences in the sample. This chain uses TRDV2 with TRDJ1; weak D call: TRDD3 (6 bases). CDR1 and CDR2 from the germline V gene are GEAIGNYY and EKD. The CDR3 has 19 residues. The V end was cut by 4 bases, the J end by 3 bases, with 29 bases between. The CDR3 nucleotides are TGTGCCTGTGATACTCTGCTTCCAACCCGGGGATCTCGTCCCGATAAACTCATCTTT. It is translated as CACDTLLPTRGSRPDKLIF.

This clone was observed a few times. This may stem from a read error, because a much larger clone lies one nucleotide away. This CDR3 is also generated by other DNA sequences in the sample. The chain links TRDV2 to TRDJ1; perhaps TRDD3 as D (6 bases). The CDR3 runs to 14 residues. The germline V gene has CDR1 GEAIGNYY and CDR2 EKD. The CDR3 DNA reads TGTGCCTGTGACACAATTACTGGGTTCGATAAGCTCATCTTT. Its translation: CACDTITGFDKLIF.

By sample share, this clone is large (0.1 to 1%). At the DNA level, this CDR3 is encoded by other sequences in the same sample as well. The rearrangement uses TRDV2 and TRDJ1, with 9 bases aligning to TRDD3. V lost 0 bases and J lost 0; bases outside the gene matches: 10. The CDR3 is made up of 18 amino acids. The germline gives CDR1 GEAIGNYY, CDR2 EKD. The CDR3 region is CACDTVLGDPTYTDKLIF. The DNA of the CDR3 is TGTGCCTGTGACACCGTACTGGGGGACCCGACATACACCGATAAACTCATCTTT.

Remarks on this clone: A far larger clone differs by one base, so this is likely a read error. The V and J genes are TRDV2 and TRDJ1, with D tentatively TRDD2 or TRDD3 (5 bases each). The V end was cut by 3 bases, the J end by 0 bases, with 34 bases between. The CDR3 extends over 22 amino acids. Germline V gene lookup returns CDR1 GEAIGNYY and CDR2 EKD. The CDR3 region is CACDPLPNLLGRILGNTDKLIF. For the CDR3, the DNA is TGTGCCTGTGACCCGCTTCCAAATCTGCTGGGTCGAATCCTTGGGAACACCGATAAACTCATCTTT.

This clone turned up a few times. Possible read error: a much larger clone is one base away. This specimen includes other DNA sequences encoding the same CDR3. The genes are TRDV2 and TRDJ1; 7 bases map to TRDD3. Germline lookup yields CDR1 GEAIGNYY and CDR2 EKD. Losses at the gene ends were 7 bases for V and 2 bases for J; bases not matched to a gene: 15. This CDR3 is built from 16 residues. In nucleotides, the CDR3 is TGTGCCTGCGACTCGCTACTGGGGAGGCGTACCGATAAACTCATCTTT. Translated, it gives CACDSLLGRRTDKLIF.